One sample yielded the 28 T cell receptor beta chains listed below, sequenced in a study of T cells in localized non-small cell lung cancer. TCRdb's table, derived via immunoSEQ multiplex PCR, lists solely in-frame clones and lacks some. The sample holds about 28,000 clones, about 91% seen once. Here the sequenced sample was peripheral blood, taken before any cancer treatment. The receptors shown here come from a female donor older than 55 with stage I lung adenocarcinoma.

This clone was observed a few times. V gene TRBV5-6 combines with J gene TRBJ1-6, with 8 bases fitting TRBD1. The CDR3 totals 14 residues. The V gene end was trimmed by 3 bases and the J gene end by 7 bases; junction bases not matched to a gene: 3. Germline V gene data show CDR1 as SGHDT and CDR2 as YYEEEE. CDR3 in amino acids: CASSSGQANSPLHF. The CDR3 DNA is TGTGCCAGCAGCTCGGGACAGGCAAATTCACCCCTCCACTTT.

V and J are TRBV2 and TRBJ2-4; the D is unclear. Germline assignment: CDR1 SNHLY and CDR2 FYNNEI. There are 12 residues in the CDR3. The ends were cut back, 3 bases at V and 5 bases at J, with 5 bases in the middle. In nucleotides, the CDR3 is TGTGCCAGCAGTGACGGTCAAAACATTCAGTACTTC. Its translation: CASSDGQNIQYF.

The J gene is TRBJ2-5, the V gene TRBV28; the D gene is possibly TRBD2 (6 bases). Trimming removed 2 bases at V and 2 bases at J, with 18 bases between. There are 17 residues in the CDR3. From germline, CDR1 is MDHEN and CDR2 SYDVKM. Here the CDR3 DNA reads TGTGCCAGCAGTTTAGCGGATGGGAGGATAGCGCAAGAGACCCAGTACTTC. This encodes CASSLADGRIAQETQYF. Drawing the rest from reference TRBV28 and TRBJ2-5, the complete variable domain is DVKVTQSSRYLVKRTGEKVFLECVQDMDHENMFWYRQDPGLGLRLIYFSYDVKMKEKGDIPEGYSVSREKKERFSLILESASTNQTSMYLCASSLADGRIAQETQYFGPGTRLLVL.

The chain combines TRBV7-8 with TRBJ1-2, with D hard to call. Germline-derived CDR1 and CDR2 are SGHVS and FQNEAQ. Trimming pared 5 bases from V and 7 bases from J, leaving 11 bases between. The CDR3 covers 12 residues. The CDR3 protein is CASSGRSGGYTF. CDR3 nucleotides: TGTGCCAGCAGCGGTAGAAGTGGTGGCTACACCTTC. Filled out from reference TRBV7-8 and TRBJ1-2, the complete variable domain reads GAGVSQSPRYKVAKRGQDVALRCDPISGHVSLFWYQQALGQGPEFLTYFQNEAQLDKSGLPSDRFFAERPEGSVSTLKIQRTQQEDSAVYLCASSGRSGGYTFGSGTRLTVV.

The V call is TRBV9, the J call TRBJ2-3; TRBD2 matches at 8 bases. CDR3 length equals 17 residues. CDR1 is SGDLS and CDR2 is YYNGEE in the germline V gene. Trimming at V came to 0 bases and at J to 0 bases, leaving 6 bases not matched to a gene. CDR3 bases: TGTGCCAGCAGCGTAGGTCCCAGCGGGGGAAGCACAGATACGCAGTATTTT. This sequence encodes CASSVGPSGGSTDTQYF.

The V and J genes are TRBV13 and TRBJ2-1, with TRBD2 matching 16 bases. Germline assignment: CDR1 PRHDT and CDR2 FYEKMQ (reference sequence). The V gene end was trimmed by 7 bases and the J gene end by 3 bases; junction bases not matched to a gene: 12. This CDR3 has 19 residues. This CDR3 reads CASTGTSGRAKNNYNEQFF. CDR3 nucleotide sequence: TGTGCCAGCACGGGGACTAGCGGGAGGGCCAAGAACAACTACAATGAGCAGTTCTTC.

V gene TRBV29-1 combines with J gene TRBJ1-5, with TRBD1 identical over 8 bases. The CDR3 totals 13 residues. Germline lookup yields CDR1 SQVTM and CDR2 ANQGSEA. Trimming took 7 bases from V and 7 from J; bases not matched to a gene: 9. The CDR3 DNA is TGCAGCGCGATTACAGGGGGGAACCAGCCCCAGCATTTT. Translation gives CSAITGGNQPQHF.

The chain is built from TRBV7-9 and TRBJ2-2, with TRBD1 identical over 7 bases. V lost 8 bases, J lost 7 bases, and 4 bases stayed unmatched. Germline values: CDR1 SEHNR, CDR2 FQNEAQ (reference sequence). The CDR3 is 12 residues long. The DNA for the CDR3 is TGTGCCAGCTTCGACAGGGTCGGGGAGCTGTTTTTT. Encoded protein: CASFDRVGELFF.

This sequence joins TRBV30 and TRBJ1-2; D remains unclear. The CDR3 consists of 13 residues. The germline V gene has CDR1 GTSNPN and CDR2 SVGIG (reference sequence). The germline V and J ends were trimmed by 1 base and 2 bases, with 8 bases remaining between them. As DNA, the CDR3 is TGTGCCTGGAGTGCCCAGTTAAACTATGGCTACACCTTC. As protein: CAWSAQLNYGYTF.

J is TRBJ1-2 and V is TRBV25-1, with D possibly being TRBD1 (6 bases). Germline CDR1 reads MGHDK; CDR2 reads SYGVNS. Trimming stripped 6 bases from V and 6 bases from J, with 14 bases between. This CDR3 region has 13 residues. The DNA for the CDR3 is TGTGCCAGCAGGACGACGGGGGGCAATGGCTACACCTTC. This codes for CASRTTGGNGYTF.

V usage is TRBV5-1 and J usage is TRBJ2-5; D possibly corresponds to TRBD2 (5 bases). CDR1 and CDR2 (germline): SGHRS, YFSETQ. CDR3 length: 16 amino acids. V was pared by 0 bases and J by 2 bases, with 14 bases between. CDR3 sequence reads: CASSLGGWASQETQYF. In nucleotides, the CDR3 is TGCGCCAGCAGCTTGGGCGGGTGGGCGTCGCAAGAGACCCAGTACTTC.

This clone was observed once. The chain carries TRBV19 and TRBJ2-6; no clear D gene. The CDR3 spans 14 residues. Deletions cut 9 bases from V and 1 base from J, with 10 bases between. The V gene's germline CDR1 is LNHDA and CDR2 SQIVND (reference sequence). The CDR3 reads CASSTVSGANVLTF. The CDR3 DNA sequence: TGTGCCAGCTCGACGGTTTCTGGGGCCAACGTCCTGACTTTC.

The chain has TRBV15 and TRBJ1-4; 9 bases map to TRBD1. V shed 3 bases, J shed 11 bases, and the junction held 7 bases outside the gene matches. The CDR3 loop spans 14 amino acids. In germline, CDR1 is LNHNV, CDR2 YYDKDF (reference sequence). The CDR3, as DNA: TGTGCCACCAGCAGGGAGGGACAGGGCATCAAACTGTTTTTT. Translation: CATSREGQGIKLFF.

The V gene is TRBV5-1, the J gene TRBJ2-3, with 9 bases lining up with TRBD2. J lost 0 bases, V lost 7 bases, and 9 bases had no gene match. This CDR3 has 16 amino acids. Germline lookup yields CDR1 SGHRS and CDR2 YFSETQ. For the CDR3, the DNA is TGCGCCAGCCAGGGGTTAGCGGGGGCGAGCACAGATACGCAGTATTTT. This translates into CASQGLAGASTDTQYF. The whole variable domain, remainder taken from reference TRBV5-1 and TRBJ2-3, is KAGVTQTPRYLIKTRGQQVTLSCSPISGHRSVSWYQQTPGQGLQFLFEYFSETQRNKGNFPGRFSGRQFSNSRSEMNVSTLELGDSALYLCASQGLAGASTDTQYFGPGTRLTVL.

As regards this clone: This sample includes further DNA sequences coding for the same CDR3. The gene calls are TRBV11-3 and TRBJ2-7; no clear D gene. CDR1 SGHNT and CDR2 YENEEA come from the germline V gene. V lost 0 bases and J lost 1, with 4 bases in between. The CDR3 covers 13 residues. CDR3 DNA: TGTGCCAGCAGCTTAGATCTTTCCTACGAGCAGTACTTC. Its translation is CASSLDLSYEQYF.

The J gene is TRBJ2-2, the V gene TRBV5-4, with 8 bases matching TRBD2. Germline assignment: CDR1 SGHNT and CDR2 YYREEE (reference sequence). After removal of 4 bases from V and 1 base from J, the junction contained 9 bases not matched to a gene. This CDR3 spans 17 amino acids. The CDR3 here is CASSPGGEGRNTGELFF. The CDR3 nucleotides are TGTGCCAGCAGCCCCGGGGGGGAGGGTAGGAACACCGGGGAGCTGTTTTTT.

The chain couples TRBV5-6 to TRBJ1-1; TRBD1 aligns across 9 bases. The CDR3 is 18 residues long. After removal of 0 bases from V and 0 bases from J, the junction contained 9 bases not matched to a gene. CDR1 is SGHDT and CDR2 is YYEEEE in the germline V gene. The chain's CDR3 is CASSLEDRGYFMNTEAFF. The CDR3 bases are TGTGCCAGCAGCTTGGAGGACAGGGGCTATTTCATGAACACTGAAGCTTTCTTT. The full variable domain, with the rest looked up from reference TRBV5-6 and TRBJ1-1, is DAGVTQSPTHLIKTRGQQVTLRCSPKSGHDTVSWYQQALGQGPQFIFQYYEEEERQRGNFPDRFSGHQFPNYSSELNVNALLLGDSALYLCASSLEDRGYFMNTEAFFGQGTRLTVV.

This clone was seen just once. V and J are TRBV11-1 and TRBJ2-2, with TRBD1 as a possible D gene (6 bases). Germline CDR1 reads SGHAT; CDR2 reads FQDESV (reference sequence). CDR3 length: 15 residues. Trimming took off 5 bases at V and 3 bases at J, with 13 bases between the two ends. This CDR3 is CASSPKQGDTGELFF. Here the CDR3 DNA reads TGTGCCAGCAGCCCCAAACAGGGAGACACCGGGGAGCTGTTTTTT.

This CDR3 reads CASSSAEGRPEAFF. The CDR3 region has the DNA TGTGCCAGCAGCTCAGCCGAGGGGCGCCCCGAAGCTTTCTTT. V usage is TRBV11-2 and J usage is TRBJ1-1, with D tentatively TRBD1 (5 bases). This CDR3 is 14 amino acids long. Per germline, CDR1 SGHAT and CDR2 FQNNGV. Trimming cost V 4 bases and J 8 bases, with 17 bases left between them.

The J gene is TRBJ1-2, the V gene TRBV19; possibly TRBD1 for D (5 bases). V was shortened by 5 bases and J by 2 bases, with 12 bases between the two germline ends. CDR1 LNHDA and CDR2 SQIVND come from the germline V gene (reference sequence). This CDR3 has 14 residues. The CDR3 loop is CASSPETDNYGYTF. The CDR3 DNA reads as TGTGCCAGTAGTCCAGAGACAGACAACTATGGCTACACCTTC.

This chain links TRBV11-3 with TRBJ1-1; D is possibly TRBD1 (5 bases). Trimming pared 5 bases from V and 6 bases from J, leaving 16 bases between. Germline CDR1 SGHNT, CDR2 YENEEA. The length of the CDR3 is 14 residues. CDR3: CASSQGWGESEAFF. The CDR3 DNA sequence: TGTGCCAGCAGCCAAGGGTGGGGCGAGTCTGAAGCTTTCTTT.

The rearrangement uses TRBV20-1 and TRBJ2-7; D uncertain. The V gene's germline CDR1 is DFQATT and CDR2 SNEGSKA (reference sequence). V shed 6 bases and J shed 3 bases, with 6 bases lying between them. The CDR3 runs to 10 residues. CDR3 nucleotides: TGCAGTGCAGTATACTACGAGCAGTACTTC. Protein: CSAVYYEQYF.

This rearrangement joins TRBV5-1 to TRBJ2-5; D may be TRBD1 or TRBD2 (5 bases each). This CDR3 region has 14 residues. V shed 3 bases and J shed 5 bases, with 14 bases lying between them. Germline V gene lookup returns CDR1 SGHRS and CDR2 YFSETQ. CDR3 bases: TGCGCCAGCAGCTCGGGGACGAGGGCGGAGACCCAGTACTTC. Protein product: CASSSGTRAETQYF.

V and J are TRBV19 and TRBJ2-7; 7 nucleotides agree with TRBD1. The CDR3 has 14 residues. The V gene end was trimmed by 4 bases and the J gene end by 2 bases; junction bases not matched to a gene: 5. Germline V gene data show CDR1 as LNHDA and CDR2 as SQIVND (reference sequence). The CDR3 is CASSNPGQTYEQYF. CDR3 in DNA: TGTGCCAGTAGTAACCCGGGACAGACCTACGAGCAGTACTTC.

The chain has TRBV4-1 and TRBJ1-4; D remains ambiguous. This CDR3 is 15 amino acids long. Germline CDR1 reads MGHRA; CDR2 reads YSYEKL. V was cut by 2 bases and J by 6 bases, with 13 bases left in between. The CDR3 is CASSQRTGGHEKLFF. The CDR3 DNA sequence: TGCGCCAGCAGCCAACGGACGGGTGGGCATGAAAAACTGTTTTTT.

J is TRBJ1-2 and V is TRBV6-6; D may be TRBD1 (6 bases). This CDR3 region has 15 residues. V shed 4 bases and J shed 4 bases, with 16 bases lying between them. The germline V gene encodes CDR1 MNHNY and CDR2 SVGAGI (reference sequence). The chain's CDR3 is CASSFYRDTLYGYTF. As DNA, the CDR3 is TGTGCCAGCAGTTTCTACCGGGACACCCTCTATGGCTACACCTTC.

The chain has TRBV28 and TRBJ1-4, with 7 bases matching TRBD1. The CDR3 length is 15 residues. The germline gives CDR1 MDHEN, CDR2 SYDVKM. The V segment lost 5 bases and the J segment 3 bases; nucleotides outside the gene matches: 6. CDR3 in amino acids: CASSQRGLPNEKLFF. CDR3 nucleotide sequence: TGTGCCAGCAGTCAAAGGGGGCTCCCTAATGAAAAACTGTTTTTT.

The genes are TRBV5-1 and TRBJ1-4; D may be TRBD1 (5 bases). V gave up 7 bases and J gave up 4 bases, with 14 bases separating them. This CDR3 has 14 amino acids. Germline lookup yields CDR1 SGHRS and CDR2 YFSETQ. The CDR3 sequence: CASGPGLVNEKLFF. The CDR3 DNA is TGCGCCAGCGGTCCGGGACTGGTTAATGAAAAACTGTTTTTT.